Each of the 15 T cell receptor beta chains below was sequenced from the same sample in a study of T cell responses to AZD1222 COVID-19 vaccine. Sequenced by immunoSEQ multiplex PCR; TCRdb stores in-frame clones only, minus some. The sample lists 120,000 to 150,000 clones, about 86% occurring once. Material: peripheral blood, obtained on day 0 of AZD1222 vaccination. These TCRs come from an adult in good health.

CDR3 DNA: TGTGCCATCAGTGAGATTGGCGGGGATCAGCCCCAGCATTTT. Protein: CAISEIGGDQPQHF. The genes are TRBV10-3 and TRBJ1-5; D remains ambiguous. The CDR3 is 14 amino acids. In germline, CDR1 is ENHRY, CDR2 SYGVKD. The V end lost 2 bases, the J end lost 5 bases, and 10 bases lay between the germline ends.

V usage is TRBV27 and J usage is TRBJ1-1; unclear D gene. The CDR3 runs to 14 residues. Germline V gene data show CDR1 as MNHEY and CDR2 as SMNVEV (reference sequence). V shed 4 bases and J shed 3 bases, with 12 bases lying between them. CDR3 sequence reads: CASSSTRPDTEAFF. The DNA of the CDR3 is TGTGCCAGCAGTTCAACCCGACCGGACACTGAAGCTTTCTTT.

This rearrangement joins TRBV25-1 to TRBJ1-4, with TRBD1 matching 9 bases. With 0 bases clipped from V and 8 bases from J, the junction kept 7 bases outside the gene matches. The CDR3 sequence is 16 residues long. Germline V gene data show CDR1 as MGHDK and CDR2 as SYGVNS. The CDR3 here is CASSEYGQGSREKLFF. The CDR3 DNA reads TGTGCCAGCAGTGAATATGGACAGGGGTCTCGAGAAAAACTGTTTTTT.

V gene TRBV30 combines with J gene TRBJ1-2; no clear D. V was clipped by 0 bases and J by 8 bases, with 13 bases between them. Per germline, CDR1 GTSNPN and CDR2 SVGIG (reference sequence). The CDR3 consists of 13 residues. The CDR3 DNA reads TGTGCCTGGAGTGTAGTAGGCGGCAGCGGCTACACCTTC. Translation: CAWSVVGGSGYTF.

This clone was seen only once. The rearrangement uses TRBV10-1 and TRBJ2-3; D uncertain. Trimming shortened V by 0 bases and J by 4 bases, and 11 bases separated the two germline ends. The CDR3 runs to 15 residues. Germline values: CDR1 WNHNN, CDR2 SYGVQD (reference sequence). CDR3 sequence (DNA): TGCGCCAGCAGTGAGTCCGATTACGGGTCAGATACGCAGTATTTT. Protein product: CASSESDYGSDTQYF.

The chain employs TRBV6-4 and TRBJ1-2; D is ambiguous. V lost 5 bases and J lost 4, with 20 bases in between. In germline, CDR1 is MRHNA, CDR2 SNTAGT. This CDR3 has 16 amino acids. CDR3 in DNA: TGTGCCAGCAGTCACTTTCCGGGATCTCAAATCTATGGCTACACCTTC. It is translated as CASSHFPGSQIYGYTF.

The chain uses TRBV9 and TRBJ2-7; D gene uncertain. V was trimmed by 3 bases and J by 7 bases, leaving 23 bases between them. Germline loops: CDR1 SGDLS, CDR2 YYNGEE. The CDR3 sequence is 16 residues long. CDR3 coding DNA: TGTGCCAGCAGCGCACAAACACAACCCGTCAAAGGGGAGCAGTACTTC. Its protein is CASSAQTQPVKGEQYF.

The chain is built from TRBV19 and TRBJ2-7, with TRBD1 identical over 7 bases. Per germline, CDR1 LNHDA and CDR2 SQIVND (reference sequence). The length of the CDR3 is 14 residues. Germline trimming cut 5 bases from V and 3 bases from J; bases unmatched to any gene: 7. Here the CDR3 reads CASSPGTENYEQYF. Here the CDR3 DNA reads TGTGCCAGTAGTCCCGGGACAGAGAACTACGAGCAGTACTTC.

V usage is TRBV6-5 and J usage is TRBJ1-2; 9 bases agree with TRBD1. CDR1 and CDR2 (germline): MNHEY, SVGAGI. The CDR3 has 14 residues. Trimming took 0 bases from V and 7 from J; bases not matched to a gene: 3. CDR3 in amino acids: CASSYSDRGLGYTF. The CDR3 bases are TGTGCCAGCAGTTACTCGGACAGGGGTCTTGGCTACACCTTC.

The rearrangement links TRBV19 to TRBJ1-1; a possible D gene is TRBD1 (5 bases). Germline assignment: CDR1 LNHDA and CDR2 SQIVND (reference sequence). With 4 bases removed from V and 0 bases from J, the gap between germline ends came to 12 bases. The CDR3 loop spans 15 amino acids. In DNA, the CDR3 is TGTGCCAGTAGTAGCCCGGGACGGCTGAACACTGAAGCTTTCTTT. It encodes CASSSPGRLNTEAFF.

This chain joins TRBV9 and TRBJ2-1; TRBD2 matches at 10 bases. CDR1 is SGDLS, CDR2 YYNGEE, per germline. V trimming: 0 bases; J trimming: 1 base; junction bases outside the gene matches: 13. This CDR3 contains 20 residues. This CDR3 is CASSVDGLAGGELSYNEQFF. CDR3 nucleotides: TGTGCCAGCAGCGTAGACGGTTTAGCGGGAGGAGAACTTTCCTACAATGAGCAGTTCTTC.

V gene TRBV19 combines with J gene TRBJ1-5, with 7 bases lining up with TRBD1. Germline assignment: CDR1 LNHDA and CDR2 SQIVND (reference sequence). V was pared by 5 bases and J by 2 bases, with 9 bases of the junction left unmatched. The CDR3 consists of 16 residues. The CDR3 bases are TGTGCCAGTAGTCCTAACAGCGACAGGGGCAATCAGCCCCAGCATTTT. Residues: CASSPNSDRGNQPQHF. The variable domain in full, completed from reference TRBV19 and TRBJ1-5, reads DGGITQSPKYLFRKEGQNVTLSCEQNLNHDAMYWYRQDPGQGLRLIYYSQIVNDFQKGDIAEGYSVSREKKESFPLTVTSAQKNPTAFYLCASSPNSDRGNQPQHFGDGTRLSIL.

The CDR3 sequence is CASSTTLGRILSGNTIYF. The CDR3 DNA reads as TGTGCCAGTAGTACGACATTAGGACGCATTCTCTCTGGAAACACCATATATTTT. The V call is TRBV19, the J call TRBJ1-3; D unclear. Germline CDR1 reads LNHDA; CDR2 reads SQIVND (reference sequence). Trimming shortened V by 4 bases and J by 0 bases, and 19 bases separated the two germline ends. This CDR3 spans 18 amino acids.

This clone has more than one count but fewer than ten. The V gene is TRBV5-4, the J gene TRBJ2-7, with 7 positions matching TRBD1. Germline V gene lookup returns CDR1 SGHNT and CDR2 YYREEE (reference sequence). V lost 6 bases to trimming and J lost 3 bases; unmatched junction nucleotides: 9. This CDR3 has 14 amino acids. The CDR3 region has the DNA TGTGCCAGCAACCCAGCGGACAGGTACTACGAGCAGTACTTC. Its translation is CASNPADRYYEQYF.

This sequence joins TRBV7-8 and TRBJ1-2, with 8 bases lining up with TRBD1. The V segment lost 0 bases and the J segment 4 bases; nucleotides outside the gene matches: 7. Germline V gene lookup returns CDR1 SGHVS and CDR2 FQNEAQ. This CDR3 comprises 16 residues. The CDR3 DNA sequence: TGTGCCAGCAGCTTAGCGCACAGGGGGGCACCCTATGGCTACACCTTC. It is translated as CASSLAHRGAPYGYTF.